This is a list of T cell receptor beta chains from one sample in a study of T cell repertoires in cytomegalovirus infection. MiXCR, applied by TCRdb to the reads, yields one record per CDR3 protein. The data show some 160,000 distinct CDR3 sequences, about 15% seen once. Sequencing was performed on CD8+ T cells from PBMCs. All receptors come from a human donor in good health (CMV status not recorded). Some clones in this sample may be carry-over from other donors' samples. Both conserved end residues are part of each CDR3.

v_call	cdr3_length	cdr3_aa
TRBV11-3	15	CASSLLAGTLNEQFF
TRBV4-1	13	CASSQTTGYGYTF
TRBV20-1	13	CSEGYATIETQYF
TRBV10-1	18	CASSILGTLVCKNTEAFF
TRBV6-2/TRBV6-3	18	CASSWALGLAGGDNEQFF
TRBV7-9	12	CASSVDRDGQYF
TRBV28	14	CASSLEVAENIQYF
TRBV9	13	CASSPGSGETQYF
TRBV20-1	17	CSARDLGLARVGDTQYF
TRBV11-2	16	CASSHPTSGGADTQYF
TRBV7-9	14	CASSLVTGRNEQFF
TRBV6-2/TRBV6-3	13	CASSYGDPGELFF
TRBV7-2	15	CASSLLPLLNTEAFF
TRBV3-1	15	CASSRRTSSRETQYF
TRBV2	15	CASSGEVGKNYEQYF
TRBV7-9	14	CASSRWTANTEAFF
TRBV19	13	CASSIGLANEQFF
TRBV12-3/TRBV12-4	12	CASSRGLEGYTF